The 6 T cell receptor beta chains below all came from one sample that was sequenced in a study of blood T cells in healthy people across ages. It was with a sample-barcoded 5' primer and a J-beta primer mix that a second PCR of roughly 7 to 12 cycles was run. Each CDR3 protein gets one entry after TCRdb re-called the 5' RACE reads with MiXCR. The table lists hundreds of thousands of distinct CDR3 sequences, roughly three fifths of them singletons. Input material: blood. The receptors were sampled from a middle-aged man in good health.

Worth noting for this clonotype: One end of the junction varies from germline; a read error may be responsible. The chain recombines TRBV9 with TRBJ2-3, with TRBD2 identical over 7 bases. CDR1 is SGDLS, CDR2 YYNGEE, per germline. The CDR3 covers 17 residues. The CDR3 spells CASSVEWTGGSTDAQYF. CDR3 bases: TGTGCCAGCAGCGTAGAGTGGACTGGCGGGAGCACAGATGCGCAGTATTTT.

This sequence joins TRBV20-1 and TRBJ2-3; D is tentatively TRBD1 or TRBD2 (7 bases each). Germline-derived CDR1 and CDR2 are DFQATT and SNEGSKA (reference sequence). Trimming removed 5 bases from V and 4 bases from J, with 16 bases in between. The CDR3 has 14 residues. The CDR3, as DNA: TGCAGTGCTGAGGGGGCGGGAGTAGCAGATACGCAGTATTTT. This translates into CSAEGAGVADTQYF.

The chain has TRBV7-2 and TRBJ2-7; unclear D gene. CDR1 and CDR2 from the germline V gene are SGHTA and FQGNSA. The CDR3 length is 12 residues. Trimming shortened V by 0 bases and J by 7 bases, and 7 bases separated the two germline ends. The CDR3 bases are TGTGCCAGCAGCTTAGCCTGGTGGGAGCAGTACTTC. It specifies CASSLAWWEQYF.

This chain uses TRBV6-2 or TRBV6-3 with TRBJ2-1; D possibly corresponds to TRBD1 (6 bases). The J call may be wrong; the DNA end is better matched by TRBJ2-7. Germline CDR1 is MNHEY and CDR2 is SVGEGT. The CDR3 totals 16 residues. The CDR3 here is CASSYPTGSSYNEQYF. The CDR3 DNA reads as TGTGCCAGCAGTTACCCGACAGGCAGCTCCTACAATGAGCAGTACTTC.

The chain couples TRBV11-2 to TRBJ1-1, with D possibly TRBD1 on 6 matching bases. This CDR3 spans 14 amino acids. CDR1 and CDR2 (germline): SGHAT, FQNNGV. The V end lost 6 bases, the J end lost 1 base, and 12 bases lay between the germline ends. Here the CDR3 DNA reads TGTGCCAGCAGTTTCTCAGGGGCGAACACTGAAGCTTTCTTT. Its translation: CASSFSGANTEAFF.

The CDR3 nucleotides are TGTGCCAGCACCGCCGGGTCCGACTACGAGCAGTACTTC. This sequence encodes CASTAGSDYEQYF. The chain couples TRBV7-2 to TRBJ2-7; D is unresolved. Trimming removed 7 bases at V and 3 bases at J, with 13 bases between. Germline V CDR1 and CDR2: SGHTA, FQGNSA. The CDR3 covers 13 residues.